This TCR beta chain emerged from a study of CD8+ T cells in alopecia areata. The overall study: At a dose of 5 to 10 mg twice daily, oral tofacitinib was given to treated patients.

Isolated RNA was reverse transcribed into cDNA used as the sequencing template. Sequenced by immunoSEQ multiplex PCR; TCRdb stores in-frame clones only, minus some. Of roughly 200,000 clones in the sample, around two fifths were seen once. About this clone: Its antigen is unknown.

The treatment denotes: oral pan-JAK inhibitor, 5-10 mg twice daily. Alopecia areata patients provided lesional scalp punch biopsies and peripheral blood. Germline loops: CDR1 SQVTM, CDR2 ANQGSEA. V lost 6 bases, J lost 3 bases, and 12 bases lay in between. The CDR3 is made up of 13 amino acids. Study-wide results and caveats: Among the top 100, expanded CD8+ clones, as well as scalp clonality, were significantly decreased by tofacitinib.

The sequencing used CD4+ T cells sorted from blood, collected at approximately week 36, from a patient treated with tofacitinib. The chain combines TRBV29-1 with TRBJ2-1; D might be TRBD1 (6 bases). This receptor was obtained from a human donor with alopecia areata. CDR3 sequence: CSVSGVNYNEQFF. CDR3 DNA: TGCAGCGTCTCAGGGGTCAACTACAATGAGCAGTTCTTC.